This T cell receptor (beta chain) was recorded in a study of early T cells in non-severe SARS-CoV-2 infection. Study-level background: Sequencing of bulk RNA from unsorted whole blood was done, without chain pairing. Notes on the study in general: Clonotype matching in VDJdb favored anti-spike CD8 responses and did not capture private and CD4 specificities.

CDR3 length: 13 residues. Trimming shortened V by 6 bases and J by 5 bases, and 13 bases separated the two germline ends. CDR1 is MNHEY, CDR2 SMNVEV, per germline (reference sequence). This clonotype was seen many times. Its antigen is unidentified. Separate cDNA molecules each had unique molecular identifiers attached to them. One entry per CDR3 protein results from TCRdb running MiXCR on the 5' RACE reads. The table records about 26,000 distinct CDR3 sequences, approximately 5% of them present only once. The chain carries TRBV27 and TRBJ2-5, with D tentatively TRBD2 (6 bases). Sequenced: whole blood. This receptor was obtained from an adult who was a healthcare worker with PCR-confirmed SARS-CoV-2 infection or an uninfected control (not recorded which). The CDR3 DNA reads TGTGCCAGCAGCCCGGGGGTTTGGGAGACCCAGTACTTC. Its protein is CASSPGVWETQYF.